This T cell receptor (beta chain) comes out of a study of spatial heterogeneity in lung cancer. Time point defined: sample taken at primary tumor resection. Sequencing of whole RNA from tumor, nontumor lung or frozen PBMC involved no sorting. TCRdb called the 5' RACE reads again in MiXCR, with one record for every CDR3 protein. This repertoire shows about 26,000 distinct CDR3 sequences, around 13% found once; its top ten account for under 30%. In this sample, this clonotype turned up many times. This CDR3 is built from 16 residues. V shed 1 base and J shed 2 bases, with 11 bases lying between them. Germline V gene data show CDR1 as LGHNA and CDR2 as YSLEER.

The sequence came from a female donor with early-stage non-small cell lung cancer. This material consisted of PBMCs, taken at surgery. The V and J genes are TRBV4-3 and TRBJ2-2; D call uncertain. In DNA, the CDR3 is TGCGCCAGCAGCCAAGGATATGCGGTAAACACCGGGGAGCTGTTTTTT. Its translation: CASSQGYAVNTGELFF.